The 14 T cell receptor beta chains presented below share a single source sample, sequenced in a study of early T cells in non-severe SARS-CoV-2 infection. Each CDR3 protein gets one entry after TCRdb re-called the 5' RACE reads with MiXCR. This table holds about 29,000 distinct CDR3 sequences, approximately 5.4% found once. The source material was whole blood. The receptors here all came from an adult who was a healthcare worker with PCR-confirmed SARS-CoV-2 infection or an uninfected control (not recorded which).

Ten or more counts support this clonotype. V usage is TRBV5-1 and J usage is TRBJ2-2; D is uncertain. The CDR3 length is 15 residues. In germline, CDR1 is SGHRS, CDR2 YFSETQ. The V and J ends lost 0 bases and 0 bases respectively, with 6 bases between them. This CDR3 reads CASSLGRTNTGELFF. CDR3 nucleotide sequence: TGCGCCAGCAGCTTGGGGCGGACGAACACCGGGGAGCTGTTTTTT.

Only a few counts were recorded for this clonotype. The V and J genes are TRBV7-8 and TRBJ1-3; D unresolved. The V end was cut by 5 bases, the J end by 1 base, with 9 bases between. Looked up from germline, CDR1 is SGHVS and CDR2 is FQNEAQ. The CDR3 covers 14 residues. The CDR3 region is CASSAQISGNTIYF. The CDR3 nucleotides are TGTGCCAGCAGCGCACAGATATCTGGAAACACCATATATTTT. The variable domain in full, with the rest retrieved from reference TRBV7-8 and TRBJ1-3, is GAGVSQSPRYKVAKRGQDVALRCDPISGHVSLFWYQQALGQGPEFLTYFQNEAQLDKSGLPSDRFFAERPEGSVSTLKIQRTQQEDSAVYLCASSAQISGNTIYFGEGSWLTVV.

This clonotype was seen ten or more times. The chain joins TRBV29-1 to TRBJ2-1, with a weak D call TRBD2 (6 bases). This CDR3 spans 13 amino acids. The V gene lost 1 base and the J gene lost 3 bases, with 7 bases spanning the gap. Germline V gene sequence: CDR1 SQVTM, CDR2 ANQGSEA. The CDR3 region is CSVEGRVYNEQFF. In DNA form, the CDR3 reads TGCAGCGTTGAAGGGAGGGTCTACAATGAGCAGTTCTTC.

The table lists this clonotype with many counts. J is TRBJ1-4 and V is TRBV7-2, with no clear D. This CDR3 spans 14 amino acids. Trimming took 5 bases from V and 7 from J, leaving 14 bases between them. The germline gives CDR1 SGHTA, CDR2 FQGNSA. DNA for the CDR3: TGTGCCAGCAGCCTACGTTCCTGGGGTGAAAAACTGTTTTTT. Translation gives CASSLRSWGEKLFF.

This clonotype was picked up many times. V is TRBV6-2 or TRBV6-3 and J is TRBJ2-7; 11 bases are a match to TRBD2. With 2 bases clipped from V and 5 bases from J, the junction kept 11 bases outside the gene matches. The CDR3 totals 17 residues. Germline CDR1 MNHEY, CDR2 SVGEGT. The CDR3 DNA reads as TGTGCCAGCAGTTACCCTCCTACTAGCGGGAGTCGCAACGAGCAGTACTTC. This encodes CASSYPPTSGSRNEQYF.

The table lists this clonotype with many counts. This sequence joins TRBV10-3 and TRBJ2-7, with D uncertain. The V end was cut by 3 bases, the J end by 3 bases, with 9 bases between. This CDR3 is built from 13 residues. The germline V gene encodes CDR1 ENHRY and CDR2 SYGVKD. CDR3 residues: CAISETSNYEQYF. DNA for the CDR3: TGTGCCATCAGTGAAACGAGTAACTACGAGCAGTACTTC.

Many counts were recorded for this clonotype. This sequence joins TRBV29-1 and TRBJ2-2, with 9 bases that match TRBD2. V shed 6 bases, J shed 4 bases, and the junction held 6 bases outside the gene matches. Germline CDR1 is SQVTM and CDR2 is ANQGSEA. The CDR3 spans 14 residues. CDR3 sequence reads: CSVRAGGLTGELFF. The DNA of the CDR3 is TGCAGCGTCCGAGCGGGAGGTCTCACCGGGGAGCTGTTTTTT.

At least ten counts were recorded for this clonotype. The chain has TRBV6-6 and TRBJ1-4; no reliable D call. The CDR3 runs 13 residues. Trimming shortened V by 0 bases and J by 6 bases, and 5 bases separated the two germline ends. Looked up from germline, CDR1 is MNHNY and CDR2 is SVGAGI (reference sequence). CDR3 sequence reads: CASSYSRDEKLFF. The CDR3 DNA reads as TGTGCCAGCAGTTACTCGCGAGATGAAAAACTGTTTTTT.

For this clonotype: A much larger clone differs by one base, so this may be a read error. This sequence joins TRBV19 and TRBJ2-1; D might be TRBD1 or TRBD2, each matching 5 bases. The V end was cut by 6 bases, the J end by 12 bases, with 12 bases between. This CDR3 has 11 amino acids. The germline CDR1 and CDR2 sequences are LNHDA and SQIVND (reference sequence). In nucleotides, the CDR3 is TGTGCCAGTAGGACGGCTGGGGGGCAGTTCTTC. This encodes CASRTAGGQFF. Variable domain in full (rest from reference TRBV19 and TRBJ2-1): DGGITQSPKYLFRKEGQNVTLSCEQNLNHDAMYWYRQDPGQGLRLIYYSQIVNDFQKGDIAEGYSVSREKKESFPLTVTSAQKNPTAFYLCASRTAGGQFFGPGTRLTVL.

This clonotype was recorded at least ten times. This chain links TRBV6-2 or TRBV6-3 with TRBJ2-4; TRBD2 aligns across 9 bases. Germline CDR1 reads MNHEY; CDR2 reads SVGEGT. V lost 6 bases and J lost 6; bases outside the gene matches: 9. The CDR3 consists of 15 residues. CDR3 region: CASRRTSGRRNIQYF. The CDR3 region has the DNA TGTGCCAGCAGACGAACTAGCGGGCGACGAAACATTCAGTACTTC.

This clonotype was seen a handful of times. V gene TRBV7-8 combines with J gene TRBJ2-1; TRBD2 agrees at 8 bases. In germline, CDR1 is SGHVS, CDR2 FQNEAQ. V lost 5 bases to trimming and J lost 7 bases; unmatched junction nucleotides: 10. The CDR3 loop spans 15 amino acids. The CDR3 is CASSMSSGTRNEQFF. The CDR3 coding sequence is TGTGCCAGCAGCATGAGCTCCGGGACTAGGAATGAGCAGTTCTTC.

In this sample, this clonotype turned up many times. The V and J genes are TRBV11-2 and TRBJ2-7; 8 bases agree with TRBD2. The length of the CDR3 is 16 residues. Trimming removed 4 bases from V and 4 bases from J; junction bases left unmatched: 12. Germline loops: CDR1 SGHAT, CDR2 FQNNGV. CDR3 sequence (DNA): TGTGCCAGCAGCTCCCGCGTGGTAGCGGGGAAGTACGAGCAGTACTTC. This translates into CASSSRVVAGKYEQYF.

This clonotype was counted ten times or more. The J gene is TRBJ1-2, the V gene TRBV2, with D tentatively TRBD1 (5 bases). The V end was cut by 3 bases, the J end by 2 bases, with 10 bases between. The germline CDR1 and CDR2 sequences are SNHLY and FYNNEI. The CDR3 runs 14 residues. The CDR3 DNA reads TGTGCCAGCAGTGATAGGGACCTAAACTATGGCTACACCTTC. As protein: CASSDRDLNYGYTF.

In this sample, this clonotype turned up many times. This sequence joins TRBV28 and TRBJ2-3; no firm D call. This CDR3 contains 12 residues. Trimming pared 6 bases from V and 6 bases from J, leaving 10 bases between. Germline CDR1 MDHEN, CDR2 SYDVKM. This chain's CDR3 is CASSRIIDTQYF. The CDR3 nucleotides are TGTGCCAGCAGCCGGATTATCGATACGCAGTATTTT.